The rows below give T cell receptor beta chains drawn from one sample of a study of cytomegalovirus exposure and HLA in healthy donors. TCRdb's table, derived via immunoSEQ multiplex PCR, lists solely in-frame clones and lacks some. The table lists 150,000 or so clones, about four fifths of them singletons. Source material: PBMCs. These receptors came from a woman between 18 and 29 years old in good health and CMV-seropositive. Each CDR3 is given with its conserved first and last residue. A D gene is named only where the DNA matches it firmly. Size is stated for part of the rows, as once, few or many counts, or as a class when the clone is expanded.

clone_size cdr3_length j_call v_call d_call cdr3_nt cdr3_aa
. 16 TRBJ2-3 TRBV7-6 TRBD2 TGTGCCAGCAGCTTAAGTACTAGCGGGGGGGGAGATACGCAGTATTTT CASSLSTSGGGDTQYF
. 16 TRBJ2-7 TRBV21-1 . TGTGCCAGCAACCACTCTGAGCTGGCAGGGCAGAGAGAGCAGTACTTC CASNHSELAGQREQYF
. 14 TRBJ2-7 TRBV6-1 TRBD1 TGTGCCAGCAGTGCCGGACAGGGGGCCTACGAGCAGTACTTC CASSAGQGAYEQYF
few 15 TRBJ2-7 TRBV7-9 TRBD1 TGTGCCAGCAGCTCAGGGGACAGGGGGTCCCACGAGCAGTACTTC CASSSGDRGSHEQYF
. 19 TRBJ1-4 TRBV18 . TGTGCCAGCTCACTATATCTCGGAAAGACAGGACCTCCGGATGAAAAACTGTTTTTT CASSLYLGKTGPPDEKLFF
once 17 TRBJ2-3 TRBV9 TRBD2 TGTGCCAGCAGCGTTGGTCTCCAGCGGGGGACCACAGATACGCAGTATTTT CASSVGLQRGTTDTQYF
. 14 TRBJ2-1 TRBV7-7 TRBD2 TGTGCCAGCAGCCCGTCGGGGGGGAGTAATGAGCAGTTCTTC CASSPSGGSNEQFF
. 16 TRBJ1-4 TRBV15 TRBD1 TGTGCCACCCAAGGGGGCGCAGAAGCAACTAATGAAAAACTGTTTTTT CATQGGAEATNEKLFF
. 16 TRBJ1-3 TRBV4-1 . TGCGCCAGCAGCCAAGATCTGATTAGCTCTGGAAACACCATATATTTT CASSQDLISSGNTIYF
. 13 TRBJ2-7 TRBV10-3 . TGTGCCATCAGGCCTAGAAGCTCCTACGAGCAGTACTTC CAIRPRSSYEQYF
. 14 TRBJ2-7 TRBV27 . TGTGCCAGCAGTTTTCTAGGGGCGGACTACGAGCAGTACTTC CASSFLGADYEQYF
few 17 TRBJ2-4 TRBV9 TRBD1 TGTGCCAGCAGCACCCCCCAGGGGACAGGGGGCCAAGACATTCAGTACTTC CASSTPQGTGGQDIQYF
few 13 TRBJ1-1 TRBV10-3 . TGTGCCATCAGGGCGACAGAGGACACTGAAGCTTTCTTT CAIRATEDTEAFF
. 14 TRBJ2-7 TRBV7-6 . TGTGCCAGCAGCAACTGGGACAACTCCTACGAGCAGTACTTC CASSNWDNSYEQYF